The sequence of this T cell receptor beta chain was determined in a study of PD-L1 blockade in urothelial cancer (dated 2017 in TCRdb). Regarding the research as a whole: All patients started therapy in about 2014 and received atezolizumab 1,200 mg intravenously every 3 weeks. Twenty-five of 29 patients were identified as males with urothelial cancer of bladder origin, and a prior smoking history was reported by 18 of 29 patients. An ECOG performance status of 0 or 1 was recorded for the patients, and 0 to 3 prior chemotherapy regimens had been received by the patients. Blood samples were analyzed at 3 weeks after treatment start (second dose) and at 6 weeks after treatment start. Blood samples gave a median of approximately 150,000 T cells and under 85,000 unique TCRs, with a median clonality of 0.080. Somatic, immune and clinical correlates of response to PD-L1 blockade with atezolizumab in urothelial cancer were the focus of an exploratory multi-omic analysis. TCR sequencing covered pretreatment tumor samples and matched, serially collected peripheral blood taken before and after atezolizumab treatment. Durable clinical benefit was defined as progression-free survival longer than 6 months, and TCR features were also tested against progression-free and overall survival. In the same patients, whole exome sequencing and RNA sequencing of pretreatment tumors were performed in addition to TCR sequencing. Under 10 patients reached durable clinical benefit, while 20 patients did not. Around 30 patients had pretreatment blood TCR-seq, some 24 had at least one posttreatment blood collection, and some 24 had tumor TCR-seq.

Concerning this clone: The antigen it binds to is not known. No much larger clone is present one base from it, and per-base qualities are unavailable.

What the research found in general, with its limitations: Because the sample size was small (n ≈ 30) and many exploratory analyses were performed, the results are intended to be hypothesis-generating. Improved progression-free and overall survival was found to be associated with pretreatment peripheral blood TCR clonality below the median. Patients with durable benefit showed greater expansion of tumor-associated TCR clones in peripheral blood 3 weeks after starting treatment (n of about 20, p = 0.022).

Each PCR received spiked-in synthetic TCR analog templates so that absolute template abundance could be estimated from read counts. Using the immunoSEQ assay, TCRbeta CDR3 regions were amplified from genomic DNA with bias-controlled V and J gene primers. Sequencing of rearranged TCRbeta segments was performed at approximately 20X coverage. As for the authors' bioinformatics: Clustering was used to correct sequencing errors, and CDR3s were annotated against IMGT to assign V, D and J genes. Only productive TCRbeta rearrangements were used in downstream analyses, excluding out-of-frame or stop-codon sequences. To compute clonality, Shannon entropy was normalized by the log of the number of unique productive sequences and then subtracted from one. Clones differing between time points or between blood and tumor were identified by Fisher's exact test with Benjamini-Hochberg correction at adjusted p below 0.01. TCRdb's version of the immuneACCESS table is confined to in-frame rearrangements and falls short of the full clone set. An unresolved V gene accounts for under half of the shortfall where checked; the remainder is of unknown origin. The DNA gave D and trimming, while V, J and clone size come from that table. The sample yields about 50,000 clones; approximately 80% were counted once. The ten largest clonotypes hold roughly 8.8% of the sample.

The time point tag for this specimen amounts to: peripheral blood 6 weeks after treatment start. The cohort included under 35 patients with locally advanced or metastatic urothelial carcinoma who were treated at Memorial Sloan Kettering on a trial protocol. Peripheral blood mononuclear cells were collected pretreatment and during treatment, with between 1 and 8 total time points per patient. The Qiagen DNeasy Blood extraction kit was used to purify genomic DNA from total PBMCs and tumor samples. PBMCs were collected pretreatment and during treatment, and were isolated and stored as previously described. The CDR3 covers 14 residues, taking in both the cysteine and the phenylalanine. Of all the DNA, just the CDR3 is kept, 42 bases in frame from base 1. The junction shows trimming of 3 bases on V and 2 bases on J, plus 11 bases between the germline ends. The germline V gene specifies SGHVS as CDR1 and FNYEAQ as CDR2.

The chain was built from TRBV7-6 and TRBJ2-7, with TRBD1 tentatively as D gene (6 bases match). Sequenced here: PBMCs, sampled around atezolizumab (anti-PD-L1) treatment. The receptor was isolated from a man in his 70s with urothelial cancer. Here is the DNA: TGTGCCAGCAGCTTTTCGGACAGTACCTACGAGCAGTACTTC. It translates to CASSFSDSTYEQYF.